This T cell receptor beta chain was found in a study of identical twins. The study's findings and limits: Clonotypes of the beta chain that were abundant in cord blood carried fewer insertions (memory repertoires showed none). With monozygotic twins, out-of-frame TCR alpha sharing exceeded what models estimated.

TCRdb reprocessed the 5' RACE reads via MiXCR and lists one record per CDR3 protein. The data contain about 100,000 distinct CDR3 sequences, 5.9% of them seen just once; the ten biggest clones take up around 12%. This clonotype was seen ten or more times. Its antigen is not known. Trimming at V came to 0 bases and at J to 1 base, leaving 7 bases not matched to a gene. Germline CDR1 reads SNHLY; CDR2 reads FYNNEI. The CDR3 spans 18 residues. Sequencing input: memory T cells sorted from blood. This TCR was recovered from a woman aged 50 to 65 in good health. This chain connects TRBV2 to TRBJ2-1, with 9 bases identical to TRBD2. DNA for the CDR3: TGTGCCAGCAGTGAAGCAGGGCTAGCGGGAACATCCTACAATGAGCAGTTCTTC. This codes for CASSEAGLAGTSYNEQFF.